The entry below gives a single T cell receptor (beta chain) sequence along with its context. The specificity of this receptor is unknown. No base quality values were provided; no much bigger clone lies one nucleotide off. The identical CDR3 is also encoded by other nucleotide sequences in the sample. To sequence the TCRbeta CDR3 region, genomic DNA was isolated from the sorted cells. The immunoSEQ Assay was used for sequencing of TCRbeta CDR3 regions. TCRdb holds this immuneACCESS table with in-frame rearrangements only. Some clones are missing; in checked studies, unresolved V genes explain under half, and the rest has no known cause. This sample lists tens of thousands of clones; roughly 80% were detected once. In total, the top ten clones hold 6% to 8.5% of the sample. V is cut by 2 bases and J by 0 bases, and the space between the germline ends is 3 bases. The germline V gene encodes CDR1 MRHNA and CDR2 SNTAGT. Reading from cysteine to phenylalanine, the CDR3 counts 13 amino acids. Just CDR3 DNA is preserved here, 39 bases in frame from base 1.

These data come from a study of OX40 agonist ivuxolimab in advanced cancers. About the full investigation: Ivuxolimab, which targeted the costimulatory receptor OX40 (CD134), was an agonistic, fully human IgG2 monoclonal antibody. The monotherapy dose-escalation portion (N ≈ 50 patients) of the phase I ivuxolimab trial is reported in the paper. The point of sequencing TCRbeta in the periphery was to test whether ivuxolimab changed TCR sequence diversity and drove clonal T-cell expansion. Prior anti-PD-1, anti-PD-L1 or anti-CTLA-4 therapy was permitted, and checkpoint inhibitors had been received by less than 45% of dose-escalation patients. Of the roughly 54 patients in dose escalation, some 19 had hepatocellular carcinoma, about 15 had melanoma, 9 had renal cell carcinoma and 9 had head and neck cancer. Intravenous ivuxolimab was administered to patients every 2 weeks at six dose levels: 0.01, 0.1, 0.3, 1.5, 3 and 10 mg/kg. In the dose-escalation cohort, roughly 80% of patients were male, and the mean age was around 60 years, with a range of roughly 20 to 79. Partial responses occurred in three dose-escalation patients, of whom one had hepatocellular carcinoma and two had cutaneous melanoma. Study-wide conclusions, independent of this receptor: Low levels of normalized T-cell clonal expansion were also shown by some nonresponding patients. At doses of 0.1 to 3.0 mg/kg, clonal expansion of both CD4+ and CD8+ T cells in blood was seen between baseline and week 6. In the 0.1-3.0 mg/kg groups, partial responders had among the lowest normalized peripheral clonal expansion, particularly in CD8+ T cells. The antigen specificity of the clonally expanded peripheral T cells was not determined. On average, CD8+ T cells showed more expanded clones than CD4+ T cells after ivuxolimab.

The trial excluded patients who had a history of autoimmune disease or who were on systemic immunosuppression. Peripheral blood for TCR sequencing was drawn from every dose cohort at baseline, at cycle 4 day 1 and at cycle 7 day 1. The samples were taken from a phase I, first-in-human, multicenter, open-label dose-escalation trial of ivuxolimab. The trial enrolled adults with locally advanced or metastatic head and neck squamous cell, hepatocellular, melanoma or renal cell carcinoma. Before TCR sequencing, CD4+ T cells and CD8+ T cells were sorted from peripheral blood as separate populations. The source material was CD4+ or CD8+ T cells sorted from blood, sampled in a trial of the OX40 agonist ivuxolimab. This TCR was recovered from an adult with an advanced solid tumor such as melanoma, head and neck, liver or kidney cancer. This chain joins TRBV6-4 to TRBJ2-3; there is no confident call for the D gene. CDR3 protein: CASSDGSTDTQYF. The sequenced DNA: TGTGCCAGCAGTGACGGGAGCACAGATACGCAGTATTTT.